This TCR beta chain originates from a study of CD8 T cells in ankylosing spondylitis. Overall study results and limits: Some of the motif variants had earlier been found in reactive arthritis patients' fluid and blood. Ankylosing spondylitis blood appeared to carry a characteristic TCR beta motif of several highly homologous variants. The study looked at matched synovial fluid samples from ankylosing spondylitis patients. Disease-linked clones were reported to be significantly enriched there.

Trimming shortened V by 3 bases and J by 1 base, and 13 bases separated the two germline ends. This CDR3 is 16 amino acids long. Worth noting for this clonotype: The target antigen is unknown.

The TCR beta libraries were generated through quantitative 5'-RACE incorporating molecular barcodes. MiXCR, applied by TCRdb to the 5' RACE reads, yields one record per CDR3 protein. The sample includes 650,000 to 800,000 distinct CDR3 sequences, 15% to 20% seen only once; the top ten take under 20%. This TCR derives from a male donor with ankylosing spondylitis. Material: blood, either unsorted or a sorted T cell fraction (not recorded which). The genes are TRBV12-3 or TRBV12-4 and TRBJ1-5, with D hard to call. This chain's CDR3 is CASSFAGLRSNQPQHF. The CDR3 DNA is TGTGCCAGCAGTTTTGCGGGCCTCCGGAGCAATCAGCCCCAGCATTTT.